The 6 T cell receptor beta chains given below trace back to one sample, sequenced in a study of OX40 agonist ivuxolimab in advanced cancers. The repertoire was sequenced with immunoSEQ multiplex PCR; TCRdb's copy has only in-frame clones and lacks some. In the table there are about 86,000 clones, roughly nine tenths of which are singletons. Sequenced here: CD4+ or CD8+ T cells sorted from blood, sampled in a trial of the OX40 agonist ivuxolimab. The receptors come from an adult with an advanced solid tumor such as melanoma, head and neck, liver or kidney cancer.

This chain uses TRBV30 with TRBJ2-7; perhaps TRBD1 as D (6 bases). V gave up 1 base and J gave up 4 bases, with 14 bases separating them. In germline, CDR1 is GTSNPN, CDR2 SVGIG (reference sequence). There are 14 residues in the CDR3. The CDR3 sequence is CAWSGGQGFYEQYF. CDR3 nucleotides: TGTGCCTGGAGTGGGGGCCAGGGGTTTTACGAGCAGTACTTC.

The genes are TRBV7-9 and TRBJ2-3; D perhaps matches TRBD2 (6 bases). V lost 5 bases and J 10 bases, leaving 16 bases between the germline ends. The germline V gene has CDR1 SEHNR and CDR2 FQNEAQ (reference sequence). This CDR3 comprises 13 residues. This chain's CDR3 is CASSVSVTRAQYF. The DNA of the CDR3 is TGTGCCAGCAGCGTCTCGGTGACTAGAGCGCAGTATTTT. The full variable domain, rest sourced from reference TRBV7-9 and TRBJ2-3, is DTGVSQNPRHKITKRGQNVTFRCDPISEHNRLYWYRQTLGQGPEFLTYFQNEAQLEKSRLLSDRFSAERPKGSFSTLEIQRTEQGDSAMYLCASSVSVTRAQYFGPGTRLTVL.

The rearrangement joins TRBV5-1 to TRBJ2-2; the match to TRBD2 covers 8 bases. J gave up 7 bases and V 4 bases, and 6 bases lay outside the gene matches. This CDR3 contains 14 residues. Germline V gene lookup returns CDR1 SGHRS and CDR2 YFSETQ. The CDR3 protein is CASSLGGAGGELFF. The CDR3 DNA follows: TGCGCCAGCAGCCTCGGGGGGGCCGGCGGGGAGCTGTTTTTT.

The CDR3 coding sequence is TGTGCCAGCAGTGAAGCTAGAAGTCTGGGCACTGAAGCTTTCTTT. Its translation is CASSEARSLGTEAFF. The rearrangement uses TRBV6-1 and TRBJ1-1; unclear D gene. This CDR3 spans 15 amino acids. Germline CDR1 is MNHNS and CDR2 is SASEGT. V was shortened by 0 bases and J by 4 bases, with 12 bases between the two germline ends.

This clone occurred once. The CDR3 reads CSVAKTGTGGELFF. The CDR3, as DNA: TGCAGCGTTGCAAAGACAGGGACGGGCGGGGAGCTGTTTTTT. The chain has TRBV29-1 and TRBJ2-2; 7 nucleotides agree with TRBD1. Per the germline V gene, CDR1 is SQVTM and CDR2 is ANQGSEA. The CDR3 length is 14 residues. J gave up 7 bases and V 4 bases, and 9 bases lay outside the gene matches.

This clone was counted once. V usage is TRBV30 and J usage is TRBJ2-7; 11 bases line up with TRBD2. The germline gives CDR1 GTSNPN, CDR2 SVGIG (reference sequence). CDR3 size: 14 residues. The trim removed 1 base at V and 1 base at J, leaving 0 bases unmatched. The DNA for the CDR3 is TGTGCCTGGAGTGGGACTAGCGGGTCCTACGAGCAGTACTTC. Protein: CAWSGTSGSYEQYF.